This is a list of T cell receptor beta chains from one sample in a study of regulatory T cells in long-lasting Graves disease. From the multiplex PCR reads, TCRdb called clonotypes with MiXCR, one entry per CDR3 protein. Among approximately 300,000 distinct CDR3 sequences listed, about 20% were seen once. Material: peripheral blood mononuclear cells (PBMCs), obtained at new diagnosis, from a patient treated with antithyroid drugs. The receptors originated from a female donor with Graves disease. Both conserved end residues are part of each CDR3. The D gene is left open where the match is weak. The size entry is marked missing in some rows and otherwise reads once, few, many or a size class.

j_call	clone_size	d_call	v_call	cdr3_nt	cdr3_aa
TRBJ1-4	.	.	TRBV28	TGTGCCAGCAGTTTAATAGTAGGGAGTGGTGAAAAACTGTTTTTT	CASSLIVGSGEKLFF
TRBJ1-1	many	.	TRBV10-1	TGCGCCAGCAGTGAGAGGTTCGAGGGGCGGACTGAAGCTTTCTTT	CASSERFEGRTEAFF
TRBJ2-2	few	.	TRBV20-1	TGCAGTGCTGCCGGGGGAATAAACACCGGGGAGCTGTTTTTT	CSAAGGINTGELFF
TRBJ1-5	few	.	TRBV20-1	TGCAGTGCTAGAGGGGGAGGGTATCAGCCCCAGCATTTT	CSARGGGYQPQHF
TRBJ1-5	many	.	TRBV27	TGTGCCAGCAGTTTATCCAATAATCAGCCCCAGCATTTT	CASSLSNNQPQHF
TRBJ2-5	many	TRBD2	TRBV28	TGTGCCAGCAACCTATACGGACTAGCGGGAGGTGAAGAGACCCAGTACTTC	CASNLYGLAGGEETQYF
TRBJ2-3	many	TRBD2	TRBV12-3/TRBV12-4	TGTGCCAGCAGGCACGGGGGGTATACGCAGTATTTT	CASRHGGYTQYF
TRBJ1-3	many	.	TRBV27	TGTGCCAGCAGTGTGGGACCTCCTGGAAACACCATATATTTT	CASSVGPPGNTIYF
TRBJ2-1	many	TRBD2	TRBV2	TGTGCCAGCAGTGAAACCCTAACGGGAGGCCGGGGGTTAAGGAGTGAGCAGTTCTTC	CASSETLTGGRGLRSEQFF
TRBJ1-2	many	TRBD1	TRBV15	TGTGCCACCAGCAGACGAACAGGGGACCAAGGAGGCTACACCTTC	CATSRRTGDQGGYTF
TRBJ2-2	many	TRBD2	TRBV30	TGTGCCTGGAGTTTGGGACTAGCGGGGAACACCGGGGAGCTGTTTTTT	CAWSLGLAGNTGELFF
TRBJ1-5	many	.	TRBV30	TGTGCCTGGAGTGTGTCTGGCGATCAGCCCCAGCATTTT	CAWSVSGDQPQHF
TRBJ2-7	many	TRBD2	TRBV6-1	TGTGCCAGCAGTCGTACTAGCGGGCTCTCCTACGAGCAGTACTTC	CASSRTSGLSYEQYF
TRBJ1-1	.	.	TRBV11-2	TGTGCCAGCAGCTTCCCCCGTAGGTTCGGTGGCACTGAAGCTTTCTTT	CASSFPRRFGGTEAFF
TRBJ1-6	many	.	TRBV6-1	TGTGCCAGCTCCGGGCAGGGGAATTCACCCCTCCACTTT	CASSGQGNSPLHF
TRBJ2-7	many	.	TRBV5-5	TGTGCCAGCAGCCAAAGGAGCTACGAGCAGTACTTC	CASSQRSYEQYF
TRBJ2-7	many	TRBD2	TRBV24-1	TGTGCCACCAGTACCAGCGGGAGGGACGCTGGGGAGCAGTACTTC	CATSTSGRDAGEQYF
TRBJ2-2	.	TRBD2	TRBV6-5	TGTGCCAGCAGTTACTCGATCCCAGCGGGACCTTATACCGGGGAGCTGTTTTTT	CASSYSIPAGPYTGELFF
TRBJ2-3	.	.	TRBV24-1	TGTGCCACCAGTACAAACTGGGGGTTTGATACGCAGTATTTT	CATSTNWGFDTQYF
TRBJ2-3	many	TRBD2	TRBV13	TGTGCCAGCACCCCGTCAGCGGGGCTAGCGGGAGCCCCCTTGCCAGATACGCAGTATTTT	CASTPSAGLAGAPLPDTQYF
TRBJ1-1	few	.	TRBV18	TGTGCCAGCTCACCCCAAGTGGAAACTGAAGCTTTCTTT	CASSPQVETEAFF
TRBJ2-5	many	TRBD2	TRBV20-1	TGCAGTGCTTTTAGCGGGTCCGGAAGGGAGACCCAGTACTTC	CSAFSGSGRETQYF
TRBJ1-3	many	.	TRBV24-1	TGTGCCACCAGTGACCAACGATCCTCTGGAAACACCATATATTTT	CATSDQRSSGNTIYF
TRBJ2-2	many	TRBD1	TRBV6-5	TGTGCCAGCAGTTACCATCAGGGGGCTGGGGCCGGGGAGCTGTTTTTT	CASSYHQGAGAGELFF
TRBJ2-3	few	TRBD2	TRBV28	TGTGCCAGCAGCCCGGGGGGAGCGGGAGGGGCAGATACGCAGTATTTT	CASSPGGAGGADTQYF
TRBJ1-1	many	.	TRBV6-1	TGTGCCAGCAACCGACCCCGGACGTCTCGGGACACTGAAGCTTTCTTT	CASNRPRTSRDTEAFF
TRBJ1-2	many	TRBD1	TRBV7-3	TGTGCCAGCAGCCCCGGACAGGGACTCGGTGGCTACACCTTC	CASSPGQGLGGYTF
TRBJ2-3	many	TRBD2	TRBV5-4	TGTGCCAGCAGCTTGGCGTCGGGCACCGGGACTAGCGTAAATACGCAGTATTTT	CASSLASGTGTSVNTQYF
TRBJ2-5	many	TRBD2	TRBV7-3	TGTGCCAGCAGCTCCACCGGGACTACCCAAGAGACCCAGTACTTC	CASSSTGTTQETQYF
TRBJ2-3	many	.	TRBV2	TGTGCCAGCAGGGACCCTCCGTCAGATACGCAGTATTTT	CASRDPPSDTQYF
TRBJ2-1	many	.	TRBV12-3/TRBV12-4	TGTGCCAGCAGTCTCCAGGGCGCGAATGAGCAGTTCTTC	CASSLQGANEQFF
TRBJ2-4	.	.	TRBV19	TGTGCCAGTAGTATAGATTGGAAAAGGGGTAACATTCAGTACTTC	CASSIDWKRGNIQYF
TRBJ2-1	many	.	TRBV11-3	TGTGCCAGCAGCTTAGACCAGGGGCGGTACTACAATGAGCAGTTCTTC	CASSLDQGRYYNEQFF
TRBJ2-1	.	TRBD2	TRBV20-1	TGCAGTGCTAGTTTAGCGGGGGACCCGACCTACAATGAGCAGTTCTTC	CSASLAGDPTYNEQFF
TRBJ2-2	few	.	TRBV10-1	TGCGCCAGCAGTAACAGTTGGGAGCTGTTTTTT	CASSNSWELFF
TRBJ2-2	many	.	TRBV7-9	TGTGCCAGCACCTCTTTGCAGGGGGGCACCGGGGAGCTGTTTTTT	CASTSLQGGTGELFF
TRBJ2-7	many	.	TRBV6-1	TGTGCCAGCAGACTGGACAGTGTAAGGGAGCAGTACTTC	CASRLDSVREQYF
TRBJ2-7	few	.	TRBV20-1	TGCAGTGCGCGGACAGGAGGGGATTACGAGCAGTACTTC	CSARTGGDYEQYF
TRBJ2-1	few	.	TRBV3-1	TGTGCCAGCAGCCAAGATAGGGCGATCCAGCTGGGCAATGAGCAGTTCTTC	CASSQDRAIQLGNEQFF
TRBJ1-2	many	.	TRBV12-3/TRBV12-4	TGTGCCAGCAGCGCGATACGATGGGGGGAACCGCGTGGCTATGGCTACACCTTC	CASSAIRWGEPRGYGYTF
TRBJ2-2	many	.	TRBV7-2	TGTGCCAGCAGCCAGGACCAAGACCCTGGGGGGGAGCTGTTTTTT	CASSQDQDPGGELFF
TRBJ1-1	many	.	TRBV6-1	TGTGCCAGCAGCAGGGGTGCTGAAGCTTTCTTT	CASSRGAEAFF
TRBJ2-2	.	TRBD1	TRBV12-3/TRBV12-4	TGTGCCAGCAGTTCCGGGGATTCGGGACAGGGGGTGGTCACCGGGGAGCTGTTTTTT	CASSSGDSGQGVVTGELFF
TRBJ2-7	many	TRBD2	TRBV20-1	TGCAGTGCTAGAGGGACTAGCGGGTTAACCTCCTACGAGCAGTACTTC	CSARGTSGLTSYEQYF
TRBJ2-1	many	TRBD2	TRBV7-9	TGTGCCAGCAGCTTAGCGGAGACTAGCCTTGGGTTCTTC	CASSLAETSLGFF
TRBJ2-5	many	TRBD2	TRBV20-1	TGCAGTGCTAGAGATAGCGGGAGGGCGCAGGAGACCCAGTACTTC	CSARDSGRAQETQYF
TRBJ1-4	.	.	TRBV6-1	TGTGCCAGCAATGACAGACTTAGCGGGCGGGCGACTAATGAAAAACTGTTTTTT	CASNDRLSGRATNEKLFF
TRBJ1-3	many	.	TRBV12-3/TRBV12-4	TGTGCCAGCAGCTTCCACAGCTCTGGAAACACCATATATTTT	CASSFHSSGNTIYF
TRBJ2-6	many	.	TRBV28	TGTGCCATCCAATCTGGGGCCAACGTCCTGACTTTC	CAIQSGANVLTF
TRBJ2-7	.	TRBD1	TRBV10-3	TGTGCCATCGGGGACAGGGAATCCTACGAGCAGTACTTC	CAIGDRESYEQYF
TRBJ2-2	many	.	TRBV12-3/TRBV12-4	TGTGCCAGCAGAAAAAGGGACACCGGGGAGCTGTTTTTT	CASRKRDTGELFF
TRBJ2-5	many	.	TRBV28	TGTGCCAGCAGTTTGGGGCTGGGCAAAAGGGCTTTAGAGACCCAGTACTTC	CASSLGLGKRALETQYF